A selection of T cell receptor beta chains follows, all from one sample in a study of blood T cell repertoires in COVID-19. TCRdb's table, derived via immunoSEQ multiplex PCR, lists solely in-frame clones and lacks some. The table has more than 300,000 clones, about nine tenths seen once. Sequencing used peripheral blood. All receptors derive from a woman in her 50s with COVID-19, enrolled during active disease. CDR3s leave out the opening cysteine and the closing phenylalanine or tryptophan.

J: TRBJ2-7; V: TRBV12-3/TRBV12-4; CDR3: ASSLGVTYEQY
J: TRBJ1-1; V: TRBV23-1; CDR3: ASTQSLTPGQGNTEAF
J: TRBJ2-7; V: TRBV6-5; CDR3: ASSYSYYGVYEQY
J: TRBJ2-1; V: TRBV15; CDR3: ATSRGGLAEADEQF
J: TRBJ2-1; V: TRBV5-1; CDR3: ASSLEGTSITQGFNEQF
J: TRBJ1-2; V: TRBV27; CDR3: ASSLWARGNYGYT
J: TRBJ2-7; V: TRBV11-2; CDR3: ASSLKITSGSYEQY
J: TRBJ1-1; V: TRBV15; CDR3: ATSRVAGGLTEAF
J: TRBJ1-5; V: TRBV25-1; CDR3: ASSAIGQPQH
J: TRBJ2-3; V: TRBV30; CDR3: AWTSGRRMPDTQY
J: TRBJ2-2; V: TRBV19; CDR3: ASSIWASARSGELF
J: TRBJ2-5; V: TRBV5-5; CDR3: ASSPGQRTSAPETQY
J: TRBJ2-1; V: TRBV19; CDR3: ASPGLAGGSYNEQF
J: TRBJ1-2; V: TRBV19; CDR3: ASTYMPPGVQDYGYT
J: TRBJ1-1; V: TRBV30; CDR3: AWSKGQPYTEAF
J: TRBJ2-1; V: TRBV6-6; CDR3: ASSRQGSVRNEQF
J: TRBJ1-5; V: TRBV3-1/TRBV3-2; CDR3: ASSQEHRQNQPQH
J: TRBJ2-7; V: TRBV30; CDR3: AWSAWTSTDEQY
J: TRBJ1-6; V: TRBV7-3; CDR3: ASSLPREGQGSPLH
J: TRBJ2-7; V: TRBV5-1; CDR3: ASSLGSGSREQY
J: TRBJ2-3; V: TRBV29-1; CDR3: SVVGTEYTDTQY
J: TRBJ2-5; V: TRBV18; CDR3: ASSPGTSSPETQY
J: TRBJ1-1; V: TRBV5-1; CDR3: ASRRTGVPNTEAF
J: TRBJ2-6; V: TRBV19; CDR3: ASSLMGLLSGANVLT
J: TRBJ1-5; V: TRBV19; CDR3: ASTPGWGGLNQPQH
J: TRBJ2-1; V: TRBV5-4; CDR3: ASSSPGGDWSYNEQF
J: TRBJ1-2; V: TRBV24-1; CDR3: ATSDDRVWYGYT
J: TRBJ2-7; V: TRBV3-1/TRBV3-2; CDR3: ASSQAGGGYEQY
J: TRBJ1-2; V: TRBV6-2/TRBV6-3; CDR3: ASSYQPGQTFNYGYT
J: TRBJ1-1; V: TRBV5-1; CDR3: ASSLARGVPEAF
J: TRBJ1-2; V: TRBV6-6; CDR3: ASSYFPPGGLYGYT
J: TRBJ2-2; V: TRBV6-2/TRBV6-3; CDR3: ASSYIVGGIFTGELF
J: TRBJ2-3; V: TRBV7-9; CDR3: ASSTGQGSTDTQY
J: TRBJ1-5; V: TRBV15; CDR3: ATSRAGQPQH
J: TRBJ1-5; V: TRBV19; CDR3: ASSIGPPTGLLKPQH
J: TRBJ2-5; V: TRBV5-5; CDR3: ASSLVQAKETQY
J: TRBJ1-1; V: TRBV12-3/TRBV12-4; CDR3: ASRARTGLTF
J: TRBJ1-5; V: TRBV19; CDR3: ASSPGTGWGNQPQH
J: TRBJ1-2; V: TRBV20-1; CDR3: RTTQGDGYT
J: TRBJ2-1; V: TRBV24-1; CDR3: ATSESGTGGYEQF
J: TRBJ2-5; V: TRBV24-1; CDR3: ATSDSPPQETQY
J: TRBJ1-3; V: TRBV7-6; CDR3: ASSTLAAPRSSGNTIY
J: TRBJ2-1; V: TRBV19; CDR3: ASTLGTGGYNEQF
J: TRBJ1-5; V: TRBV7-7; CDR3: ASSLATGQPQH
J: TRBJ2-5; V: TRBV27; CDR3: ASMGLAGGEETQY
J: TRBJ2-2; V: TRBV3-1/TRBV3-2; CDR3: ASKGQGGTGELF
J: TRBJ1-2; V: TRBV18; CDR3: ASSPSRDMVHGYT
J: TRBJ1-1; V: TRBV6-5; CDR3: ASSYSGLSTEAF
J: TRBJ2-1; V: TRBV29-1; CDR3: SADNPGTAYNEQF
J: TRBJ2-4; V: TRBV3-1/TRBV3-2; CDR3: ASSLGGDIQY
J: TRBJ1-1; V: TRBV7-8; CDR3: ASSLGGTPYEEAF
J: TRBJ1-6; V: TRBV7-2; CDR3: ASSLNVANNSPLH
J: TRBJ2-3; V: TRBV9; CDR3: ASSSRGEAHTDTQY
J: TRBJ2-7; V: TRBV4-2; CDR3: ASSREFEAGGGVGSYEQY
J: TRBJ1-5; V: TRBV6-2/TRBV6-3; CDR3: ASSYGADRGSNQPQH
J: TRBJ2-3; V: TRBV11-2; CDR3: ASSMRLTRQGADTQY
J: TRBJ2-6; V: TRBV6-2/TRBV6-3; CDR3: ASSTSSGANVLT